One and the same sample provided the 20 T cell receptor beta chains below, sequenced in a study of Graves' ophthalmopathy and Graves' hyperthyroidism. RNA transcripts yielded amplified TCR beta CDR3 regions. First-round RT-PCR with HTBI primers preceded a second-round multiplex PCR. TCRdb re-called the multiplex PCR reads through MiXCR, storing one row per CDR3 protein. The sample lists approximately 1.2 million distinct CDR3 sequences, about two fifths occurring once. The sequencing input was peripheral blood or thyroid tissue (not recorded which). These receptors were obtained from an adult man with Graves' hyperthyroidism.

This clonotype was seen ten or more times. The V call is TRBV7-8, the J call TRBJ2-2; TRBD2 matches 9 bases. Looked up from germline, CDR1 is SGHVS and CDR2 is FQNEAQ. CDR3 size: 13 residues. The ends lost 6 bases at V and 5 bases at J; junction bases unmatched: 1. The CDR3 DNA is TGTGCCAGCAGTCTAGCGGGAACCGGGGAGCTGTTTTTT. As protein: CASSLAGTGELFF.

The chain combines TRBV5-5 with TRBJ2-2; 8 bases align to TRBD2. The CDR3 is 16 amino acids. Germline V CDR1 and CDR2: SGHKS, YYEKEE (reference sequence). V gave up 3 bases and J gave up 4 bases; unmatched junction bases: 8. CDR3 residues: CASSSIGGGGTGELFF. The DNA of the CDR3 is TGTGCCAGCAGCTCGATCGGGGGGGGAGGCACCGGGGAGCTGTTTTTT.

The chain has TRBV10-3 and TRBJ1-1; maybe TRBD1 (5 bases). Trimming left V 10 bases short and J 5 bases short, with 20 bases between. Germline CDR1 is ENHRY and CDR2 is SYGVKD. The CDR3 has 14 amino acids. The CDR3 DNA is TGTGCCAGCGTGATGTTCCTGGGGGAAACTGAAGCTTTCTTT. As protein: CASVMFLGETEAFF.

This clonotype was seen many times. The gene calls are TRBV5-1 and TRBJ2-7; 9 bases align to TRBD1. With 5 bases clipped from V and 7 bases from J, the junction kept 7 bases outside the gene matches. CDR1 is SGHRS and CDR2 is YFSETQ in the germline V gene. This CDR3 is built from 13 residues. As DNA, the CDR3 is TGCGCCAGCAGTCGGGGACAGGGTAAAGAGCAGTACTTC. Its translation: CASSRGQGKEQYF.

On this clonotype itself: Given a much more abundant clone one base away, this may be a read error. The conserved phenylalanine or tryptophan is not found at the CDR3 terminus, so this likely reflects a read error. J is TRBJ1-2 and V is TRBV12-3 or TRBV12-4; maybe TRBD1 (6 bases). The CDR3 sequence is 13 residues long. V lost 2 bases and J 3 bases, leaving 7 bases between the germline ends. For the CDR3, the DNA is TGTGCCAGCAGTTTAAGGGGGGACTATGGCTACACCCTC. This codes for CASSLRGDYGYTL.

At least ten counts were recorded for this clonotype. The chain uses TRBV7-6 and TRBJ2-6, with D hard to call. CDR1 is SGHVS, CDR2 FNYEAQ, per germline. CDR3 length equals 16 residues. Trimming stripped 5 bases from V and 0 bases from J, with 11 bases between. The CDR3 DNA reads as TGTGCCAGCAGCCCGAGACGGAACTCTGGGGCCAACGTCCTGACTTTC. It yields the protein CASSPRRNSGANVLTF.

This clonotype appeared many times. A much larger clone lies a single base off, so this may be a read error. This rearrangement joins TRBV7-2 to TRBJ2-7; D is perhaps TRBD1 (6 bases). Germline values: CDR1 SGHTA, CDR2 FQGNSA. V was cut by 2 bases and J by 7 bases, with 9 bases left in between. The CDR3 loop spans 12 amino acids. CDR3 sequence: CASSLTGREQYF. The CDR3 DNA reads TGTGCCAGCAGCTTAACAGGGAGAGAGCAGTACTTC.

This chain links TRBV7-2 with TRBJ2-5, with TRBD1 as a possible D gene (7 bases). Per germline, CDR1 SGHTA and CDR2 FQGNSA. Deletions cut 6 bases from V and 5 bases from J, with 25 bases between. This CDR3 has 17 residues. This CDR3 is CASSPSPAEGAWETQYF. CDR3 nucleotides: TGTGCCAGCAGTCCTTCCCCCGCGGAGGGGGCCTGGGAGACCCAGTACTTC.

Remarks on this clonotype: Because the CDR3 is missing its conserved closing phenylalanine or tryptophan, this is likely a read error. No DNA is shown, since the ends of the CDR3 on it are uncertain; the CDR3 is the one TCRdb lists. The chain has TRBV7-2 and TRBJ1-1; TRBD1 is taken as the D call from the table, unchecked against the DNA. CDR1 and CDR2 (germline): SGHTA, FQGNSA. The length of the CDR3 is 9 amino acids, counting both ends. The CDR3 loop is CASSYARDR.

This clonotype showed up many times. The chain couples TRBV20-1 to TRBJ1-2; D uncertain. With 2 bases removed from V and 1 base from J, the gap between germline ends came to 8 bases. Germline assignment: CDR1 DFQATT and CDR2 SNEGSKA (reference sequence). The CDR3 length is 13 residues. This CDR3 reads CSARQLVNYGYTF. The CDR3 coding sequence is TGCAGTGCTAGACAGCTAGTTAACTATGGCTACACCTTC.

This clonotype was recorded once. CDR3 coding DNA: TGTGCCAGCAGTTACCTAGGAGTGGGGACTTCGGCTAATGAAAAACTGTTTTTT. Protein product: CASSYLGVGTSANEKLFF. The chain couples TRBV6-5 to TRBJ1-4, with a possible D match to TRBD1 (5 bases). The V end was cut by 2 bases, the J end by 3 bases, with 19 bases between. Germline V lookup: CDR1 MNHEY, CDR2 SVGAGI. The CDR3 is 18 residues long.

This clonotype was picked up many times. J is TRBJ1-2 and V is TRBV9; D is uncertain. Trimming left V 1 base short and J 8 bases short, with 9 bases between. The CDR3 extends over 12 amino acids. CDR1 is SGDLS and CDR2 is YYNGEE in the germline V gene. CDR3 DNA sequence: TGTGCCAGCAGCGTATCGTCCCGCGGCTACACCTTC. Residues: CASSVSSRGYTF.

The chain combines TRBV10-3 with TRBJ2-5; 9 positions match TRBD2. V shed 10 bases and J 1 base; nucleotides not matched to a gene: 13. The CDR3 consists of 16 residues. The germline gives CDR1 ENHRY, CDR2 SYGVKD. The CDR3 sequence is CASSPGASGIQETQYF. CDR3 nucleotide sequence: TGTGCCAGCTCACCAGGGGCTAGCGGGATCCAAGAGACCCAGTACTTC.

This sequence joins TRBV27 and TRBJ1-4; D not resolved. There are 15 residues in the CDR3. Germline V gene data show CDR1 as MNHEY and CDR2 as SMNVEV (reference sequence). Trimming removed 0 bases at V and 4 bases at J, with 9 bases between. The CDR3 DNA reads TGTGCCAGCAGTTTATCTCGGCTCCTTAATGAAAAACTGTTTTTT. Translation gives CASSLSRLLNEKLFF. The full variable domain, in which reference TRBV27 and TRBJ1-4 provide the parts outside the CDR3, is EAQVTQNPRYLITVTGKKLTVTCSQNMNHEYMSWYRQDPGLGLRQIYYSMNVEVTDKGDVPEGYKVSRKEKRNFPLILESPSPNQTSLYFCASSLSRLLNEKLFFGSGTQLSVL.

This chain connects TRBV15 to TRBJ2-7; TRBD1 matches 10 bases. Looked up from germline, CDR1 is LNHNV and CDR2 is YYDKDF (reference sequence). Trimming cost V 1 base and J 7 bases; bases outside gene matches: 4. The CDR3 length is 14 residues. The chain's CDR3 is CATSRGQGAGEQYF. Here the CDR3 DNA reads TGTGCCACCAGCAGAGGACAGGGGGCGGGGGAGCAGTACTTC.

This clonotype was detected many times. The rearrangement uses TRBV25-1 and TRBJ1-1; the D is unclear. With 3 bases removed from V and 6 bases from J, the gap between germline ends came to 5 bases. The germline CDR1 and CDR2 sequences are MGHDK and SYGVNS. The CDR3 extends over 11 amino acids. In nucleotides, the CDR3 is TGTGCCAGCAGTGACGGCCCTGAAGCTTTCTTT. Protein: CASSDGPEAFF.

This clonotype was observed many times. Here the CDR3 reads CASSATDREQYF. The CDR3 DNA reads as TGTGCCAGCAGCGCAACTGACCGGGAGCAGTACTTC. The J gene is TRBJ2-7, the V gene TRBV7-9; D unclear. Germline V gene lookup returns CDR1 SEHNR and CDR2 FQNEAQ (reference sequence). The CDR3 has 12 residues. Trimming took off 5 bases at V and 7 bases at J, with 12 bases between the two ends.

The rearrangement links TRBV28 to TRBJ2-7; 10 nucleotides align to TRBD2. V trimming: 6 bases; J trimming: 7 bases; junction bases outside the gene matches: 9. This CDR3 is 14 amino acids long. The germline V gene encodes CDR1 MDHEN and CDR2 SYDVKM. The CDR3 bases are TGTGCCAGCAGATCAGCGGGAGGGCCTCGGGAGCAGTACTTC. Translation: CASRSAGGPREQYF.

The J gene is TRBJ2-2, the V gene TRBV29-1; 7 nucleotides match TRBD1. The CDR3 runs 14 residues. V shed 7 bases and J 7 bases; nucleotides not matched to a gene: 12. Germline values: CDR1 SQVTM, CDR2 ANQGSEA. The chain's CDR3 is CSANTGTVGGELFF. DNA of the CDR3: TGCAGCGCAAACACCGGGACAGTCGGCGGGGAGCTGTTTTTT.

A word on this clonotype: One junction end disagrees with the germline gene, perhaps due to a read error. The rearrangement joins TRBV7-2 to TRBJ1-1, with D maybe TRBD1 (6 bases). Germline V gene data show CDR1 as SGHTA and CDR2 as FQGNSA. The CDR3 is 14 amino acids. This CDR3 is CASSLGHHPQRALF. The CDR3, as DNA: TGTGCCAGCAGCTTGGGACACCACCCGCAGCGAGCTCTCTTT.